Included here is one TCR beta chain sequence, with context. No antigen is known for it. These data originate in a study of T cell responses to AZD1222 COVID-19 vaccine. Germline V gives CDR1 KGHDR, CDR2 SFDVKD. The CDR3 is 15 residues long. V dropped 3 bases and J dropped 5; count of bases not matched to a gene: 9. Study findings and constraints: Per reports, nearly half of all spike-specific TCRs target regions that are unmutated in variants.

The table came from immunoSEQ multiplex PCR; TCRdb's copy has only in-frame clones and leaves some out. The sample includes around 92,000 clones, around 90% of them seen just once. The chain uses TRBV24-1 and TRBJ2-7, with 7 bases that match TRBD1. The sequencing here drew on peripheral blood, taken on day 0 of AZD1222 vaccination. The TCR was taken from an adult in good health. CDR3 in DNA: TGTGCCACCAGTGATAAGGGGGCGGCACTTCACGAGCAGTACTTC. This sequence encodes CATSDKGAALHEQYF.